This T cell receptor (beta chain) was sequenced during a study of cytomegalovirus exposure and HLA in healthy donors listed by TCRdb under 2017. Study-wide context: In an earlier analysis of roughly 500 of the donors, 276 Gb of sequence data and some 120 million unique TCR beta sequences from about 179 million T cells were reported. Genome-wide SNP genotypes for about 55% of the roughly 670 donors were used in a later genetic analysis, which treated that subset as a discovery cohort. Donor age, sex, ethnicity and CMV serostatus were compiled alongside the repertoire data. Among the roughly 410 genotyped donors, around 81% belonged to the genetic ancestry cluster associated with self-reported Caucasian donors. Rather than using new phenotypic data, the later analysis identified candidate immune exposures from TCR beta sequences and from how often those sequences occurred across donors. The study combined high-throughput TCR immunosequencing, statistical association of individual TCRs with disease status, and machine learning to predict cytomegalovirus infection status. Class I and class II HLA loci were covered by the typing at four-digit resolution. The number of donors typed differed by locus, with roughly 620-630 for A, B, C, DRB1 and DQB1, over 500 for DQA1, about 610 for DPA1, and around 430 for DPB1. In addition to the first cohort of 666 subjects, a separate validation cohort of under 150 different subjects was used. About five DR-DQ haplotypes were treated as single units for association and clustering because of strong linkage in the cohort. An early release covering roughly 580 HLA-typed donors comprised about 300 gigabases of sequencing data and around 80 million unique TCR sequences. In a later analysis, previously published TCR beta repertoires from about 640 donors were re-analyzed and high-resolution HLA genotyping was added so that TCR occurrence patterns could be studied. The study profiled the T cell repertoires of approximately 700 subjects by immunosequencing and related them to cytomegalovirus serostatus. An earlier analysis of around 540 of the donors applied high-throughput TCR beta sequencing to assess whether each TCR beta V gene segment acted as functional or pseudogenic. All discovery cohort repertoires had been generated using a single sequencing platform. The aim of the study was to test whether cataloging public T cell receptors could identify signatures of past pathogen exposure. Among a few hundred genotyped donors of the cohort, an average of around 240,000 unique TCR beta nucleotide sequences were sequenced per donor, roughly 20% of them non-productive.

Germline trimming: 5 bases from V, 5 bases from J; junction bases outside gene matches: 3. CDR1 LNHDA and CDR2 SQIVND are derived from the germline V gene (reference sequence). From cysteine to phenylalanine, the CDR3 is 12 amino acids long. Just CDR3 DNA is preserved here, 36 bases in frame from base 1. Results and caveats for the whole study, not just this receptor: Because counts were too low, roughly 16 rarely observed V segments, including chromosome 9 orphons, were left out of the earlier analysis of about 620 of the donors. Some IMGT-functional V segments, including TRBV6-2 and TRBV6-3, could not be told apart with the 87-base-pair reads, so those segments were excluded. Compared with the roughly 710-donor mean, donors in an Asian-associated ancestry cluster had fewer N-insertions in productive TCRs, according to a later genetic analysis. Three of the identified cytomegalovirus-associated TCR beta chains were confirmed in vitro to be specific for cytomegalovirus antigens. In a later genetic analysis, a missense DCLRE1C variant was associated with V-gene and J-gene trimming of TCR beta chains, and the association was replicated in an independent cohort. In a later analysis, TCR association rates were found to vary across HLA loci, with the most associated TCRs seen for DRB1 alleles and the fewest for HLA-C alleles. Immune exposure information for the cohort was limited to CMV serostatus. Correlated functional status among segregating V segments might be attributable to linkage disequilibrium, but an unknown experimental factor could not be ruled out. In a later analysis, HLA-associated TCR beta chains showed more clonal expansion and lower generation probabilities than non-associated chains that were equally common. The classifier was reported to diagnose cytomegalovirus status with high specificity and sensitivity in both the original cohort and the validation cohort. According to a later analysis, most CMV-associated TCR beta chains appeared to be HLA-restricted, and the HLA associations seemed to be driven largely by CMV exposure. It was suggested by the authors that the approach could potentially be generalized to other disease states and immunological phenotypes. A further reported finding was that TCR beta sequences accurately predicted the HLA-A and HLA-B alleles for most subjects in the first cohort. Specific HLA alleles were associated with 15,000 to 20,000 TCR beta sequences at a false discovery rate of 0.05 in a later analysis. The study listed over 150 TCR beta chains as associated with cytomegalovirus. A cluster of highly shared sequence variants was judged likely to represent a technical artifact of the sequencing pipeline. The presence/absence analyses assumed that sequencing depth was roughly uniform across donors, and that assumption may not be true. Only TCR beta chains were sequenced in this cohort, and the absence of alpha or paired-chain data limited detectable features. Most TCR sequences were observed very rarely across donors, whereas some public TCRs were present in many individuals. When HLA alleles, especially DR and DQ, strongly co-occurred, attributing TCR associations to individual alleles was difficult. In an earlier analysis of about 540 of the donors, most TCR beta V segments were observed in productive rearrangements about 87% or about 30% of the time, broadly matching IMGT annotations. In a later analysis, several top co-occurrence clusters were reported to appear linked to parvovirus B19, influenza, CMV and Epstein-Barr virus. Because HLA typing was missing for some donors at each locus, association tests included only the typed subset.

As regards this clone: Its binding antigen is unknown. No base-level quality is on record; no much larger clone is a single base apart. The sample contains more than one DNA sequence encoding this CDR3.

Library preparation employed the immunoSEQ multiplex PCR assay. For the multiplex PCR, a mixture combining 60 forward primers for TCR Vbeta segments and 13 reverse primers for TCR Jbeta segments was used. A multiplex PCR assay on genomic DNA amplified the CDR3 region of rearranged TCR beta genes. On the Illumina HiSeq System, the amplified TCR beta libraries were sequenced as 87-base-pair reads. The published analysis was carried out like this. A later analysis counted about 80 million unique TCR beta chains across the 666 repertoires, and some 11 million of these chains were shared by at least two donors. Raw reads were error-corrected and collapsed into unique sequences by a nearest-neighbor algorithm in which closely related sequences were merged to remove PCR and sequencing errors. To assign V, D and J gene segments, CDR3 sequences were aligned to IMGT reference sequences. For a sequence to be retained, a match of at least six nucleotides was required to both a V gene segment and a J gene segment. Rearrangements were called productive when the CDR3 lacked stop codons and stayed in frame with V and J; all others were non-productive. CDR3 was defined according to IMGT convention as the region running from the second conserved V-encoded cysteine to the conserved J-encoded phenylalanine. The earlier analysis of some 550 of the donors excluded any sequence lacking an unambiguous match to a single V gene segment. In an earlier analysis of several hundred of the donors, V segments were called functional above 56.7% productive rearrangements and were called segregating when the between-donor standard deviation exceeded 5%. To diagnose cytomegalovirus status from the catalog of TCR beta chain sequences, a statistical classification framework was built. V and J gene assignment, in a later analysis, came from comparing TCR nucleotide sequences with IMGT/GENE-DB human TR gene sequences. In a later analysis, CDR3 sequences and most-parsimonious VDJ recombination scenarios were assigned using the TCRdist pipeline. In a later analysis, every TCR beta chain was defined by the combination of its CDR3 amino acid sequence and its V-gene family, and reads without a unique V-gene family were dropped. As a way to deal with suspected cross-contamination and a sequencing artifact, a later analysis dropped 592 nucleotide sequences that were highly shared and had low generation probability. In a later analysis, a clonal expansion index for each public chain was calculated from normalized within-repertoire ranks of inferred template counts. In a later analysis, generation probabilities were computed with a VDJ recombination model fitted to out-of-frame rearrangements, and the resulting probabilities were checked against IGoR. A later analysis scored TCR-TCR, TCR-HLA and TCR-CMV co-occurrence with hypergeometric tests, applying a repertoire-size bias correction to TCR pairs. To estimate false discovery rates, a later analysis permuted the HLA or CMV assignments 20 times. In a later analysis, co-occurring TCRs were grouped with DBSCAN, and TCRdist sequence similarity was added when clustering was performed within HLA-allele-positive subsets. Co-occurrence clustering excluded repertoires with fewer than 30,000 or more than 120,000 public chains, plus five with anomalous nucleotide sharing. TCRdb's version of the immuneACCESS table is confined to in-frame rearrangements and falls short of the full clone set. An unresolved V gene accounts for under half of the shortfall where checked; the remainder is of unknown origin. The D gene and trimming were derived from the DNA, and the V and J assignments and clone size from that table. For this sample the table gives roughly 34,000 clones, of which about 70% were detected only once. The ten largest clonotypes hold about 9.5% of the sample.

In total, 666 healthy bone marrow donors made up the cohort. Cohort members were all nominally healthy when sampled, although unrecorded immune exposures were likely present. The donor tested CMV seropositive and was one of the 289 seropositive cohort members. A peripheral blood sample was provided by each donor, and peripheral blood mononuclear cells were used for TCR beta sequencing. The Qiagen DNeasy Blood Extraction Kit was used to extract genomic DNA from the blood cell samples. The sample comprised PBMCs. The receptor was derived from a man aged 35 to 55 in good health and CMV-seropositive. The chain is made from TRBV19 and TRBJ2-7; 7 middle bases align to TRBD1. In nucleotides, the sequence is TGTGCCAGTAGTCTTGACAGGGACGAGCAGTACTTC. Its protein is CASSLDRDEQYF.